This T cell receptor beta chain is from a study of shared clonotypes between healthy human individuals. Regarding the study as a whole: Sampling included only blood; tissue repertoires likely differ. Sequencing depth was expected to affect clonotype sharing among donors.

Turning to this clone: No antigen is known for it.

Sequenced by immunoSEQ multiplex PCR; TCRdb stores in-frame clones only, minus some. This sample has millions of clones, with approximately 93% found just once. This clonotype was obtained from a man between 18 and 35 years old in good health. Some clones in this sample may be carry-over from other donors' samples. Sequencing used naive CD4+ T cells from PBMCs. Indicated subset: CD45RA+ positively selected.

The DNA for the CDR3 is TGCGCCAGCAGTGTAGCGGTGAGCTCCTACAATGAGCAGTTCTTC. This codes for CASSVAVSSYNEQFF. This sequence joins TRBV5-1 and TRBJ2-1; a weak D match, TRBD2 (6 bases). The length of the CDR3 is 15 residues. Germline assignment: CDR1 SGHRS and CDR2 YFSETQ. The V end was cut by 5 bases, the J end by 0 bases, with 12 bases between.